A selection of T cell receptor beta chains follows, all from one sample in a study of blood T cell repertoires in COVID-19. Only in-frame clones appear in the TCRdb table, and some are missing; sequencing was by immunoSEQ multiplex PCR. The table lists a few hundred thousand clones, almost 85% of them singletons. What was sequenced was peripheral blood. The source is a human donor in a cohort sampled during active COVID-19. The CDR3 runs from the conserved cysteine through the conserved F or W. The D gene is left open where the match is weak. Expanded clones are given a class, and other clones once, few, many or no size at all.

V: TRBV7-9
J: TRBJ2-7
D: NA
size: NA
CDR3: CASSRQDEQYF
DNA: TGTGCCAGCAGCCGACAGGACGAGCAGTACTTC

V: TRBV7-2
J: TRBJ1-3
D: TRBD1
size: NA
CDR3: CASSSPDRGPGNTIYF
DNA: TGTGCCAGCAGCTCACCGGACAGGGGGCCCGGAAACACCATATATTTT

V: TRBV7-9
J: TRBJ1-6
D: NA
size: once
CDR3: CASSRGAPNSPLHF
DNA: TGTGCCAGCAGCCGGGGGGCTCCTAATTCACCCCTCCACTTT

V: TRBV7-3
J: TRBJ2-3
D: TRBD2
size: NA
CDR3: CASSITGTSGGASDTQYF
DNA: TGTGCCAGCAGCATTACCGGGACTAGCGGGGGGGCGTCAGATACGCAGTATTTT

V: TRBV5-1
J: TRBJ2-2
D: TRBD2
size: NA
CDR3: CASSGGRAAANTGELFF
DNA: TGCGCCAGCAGCGGGGGGAGGGCAGCGGCGAACACCGGGGAGCTGTTTTTT

V: TRBV3-1/TRBV3-2
J: TRBJ1-5
D: NA
size: NA
CDR3: CASSNGFYQPQHF
DNA: TGTGCCAGCAGCAACGGGTTTTATCAGCCCCAGCATTTT

V: TRBV12-3/TRBV12-4
J: TRBJ1-5
D: NA
size: NA
CDR3: CASSPLSNQPQHF
DNA: TGTGCCAGCAGTCCCTTAAGCAATCAGCCCCAGCATTTT

V: TRBV5-1
J: TRBJ1-5
D: NA
size: NA
CDR3: CASSLIPDQPQHF
DNA: TGCGCCAGCAGCTTGATCCCTGATCAGCCCCAGCATTTT

V: TRBV10-3
J: TRBJ2-1
D: NA
size: once
CDR3: CAISELNEQFF
DNA: TGTGCCATCAGTGAATTAAATGAGCAGTTCTTC

V: TRBV5-1
J: TRBJ2-1
D: NA
size: NA
CDR3: CASSLAPTTGEQFF
DNA: TGCGCCAGCAGCTTGGCGCCTACTACGGGGGAGCAGTTCTTC

V: TRBV19
J: TRBJ1-2
D: NA
size: NA
CDR3: CASSMGSGIDYGYTF
DNA: TGTGCCAGTAGTATGGGGTCAGGGATAGACTATGGCTACACCTTC

V: TRBV6-4
J: TRBJ1-4
D: NA
size: NA
CDR3: CASRSTGLPNEKLFF
DNA: TGTGCCAGCAGGAGTACAGGTTTGCCTAATGAAAAACTGTTTTTT

V: TRBV2
J: TRBJ1-3
D: TRBD1
size: NA
CDR3: CASRKTGTGTHSGNTIYF
DNA: TGTGCCAGCCGCAAAACCGGGACAGGAACCCACTCTGGAAACACCATATATTTT

V: TRBV4-1
J: TRBJ2-2
D: NA
size: NA
CDR3: CASSQDRVGELFF
DNA: TGCGCCAGCAGCCAAGATCGGGTCGGGGAGCTGTTTTTT

V: TRBV5-1
J: TRBJ2-1
D: NA
size: NA
CDR3: CASRQSGYNEQFF
DNA: TGCGCCAGCAGACAGTCAGGGTACAATGAGCAGTTCTTC

V: TRBV24-1
J: TRBJ2-3
D: TRBD2
size: NA
CDR3: CATSESPGTSGGLLSDTQYF
DNA: TGTGCCACCAGTGAATCGCCCGGGACTAGCGGGGGGCTATTGTCAGATACGCAGTATTTT

V: TRBV30
J: TRBJ2-4
D: TRBD2
size: NA
CDR3: CAWSVRLAGGPLAKNIQYF
DNA: TGTGCCTGGAGTGTACGACTAGCGGGGGGCCCTCTAGCCAAAAACATTCAGTACTTC

V: TRBV18
J: TRBJ1-5
D: NA
size: once
CDR3: CASSTTGGAQPQHF
DNA: TGTGCCAGCTCAACGACCGGGGGAGCGCAGCCCCAGCATTTT

V: TRBV18
J: TRBJ2-7
D: NA
size: few
CDR3: CASSPGQTAYEQYF
DNA: TGTGCCAGCTCACCCGGACAGACCGCCTACGAGCAGTACTTC

V: TRBV10-3
J: TRBJ1-5
D: TRBD1
size: NA
CDR3: CAISEAGTGEQPQHF
DNA: TGTGCCATCAGTGAGGCCGGGACAGGAGAACAGCCCCAGCATTTT

V: TRBV6-1
J: TRBJ1-5
D: TRBD1
size: NA
CDR3: CASSDEGAWGQPQHF
DNA: TGTGCCAGCAGTGATGAGGGGGCGTGGGGTCAGCCCCAGCATTTT

V: TRBV11-2
J: TRBJ2-2
D: NA
size: NA
CDR3: CASTSDGTNTGELFF
DNA: TGTGCCAGCACCTCGGACGGGACGAACACCGGGGAGCTGTTTTTT

V: TRBV24-1
J: TRBJ2-3
D: NA
size: NA
CDR3: CATGRTESSTDTQYF
DNA: TGTGCCACCGGCAGGACAGAATCTAGCACAGATACGCAGTATTTT

V: TRBV6-5
J: TRBJ2-3
D: TRBD1
size: many
CDR3: CASSYSTGGADTQYF
DNA: TGTGCCAGCAGTTACTCGACAGGGGGCGCAGATACGCAGTATTTT

V: TRBV7-8
J: TRBJ1-1
D: NA
size: NA
CDR3: CASSLSVRAQEAFF
DNA: TGTGCCAGCAGCTTATCTGTCAGGGCCCAGGAAGCTTTCTTT

V: TRBV21-1
J: TRBJ2-4
D: NA
size: NA
CDR3: CASSKVSSGGDPLAKNIQYF
DNA: TGTGCCAGCAGCAAAGTGTCTAGCGGGGGAGACCCGCTAGCCAAAAACATTCAGTACTTC

V: TRBV2
J: TRBJ2-7
D: NA
size: NA
CDR3: CASSESEEQYF
DNA: TGTGCCAGCAGTGAATCGGAGGAGCAGTACTTC

V: TRBV30
J: TRBJ1-6
D: TRBD1
size: NA
CDR3: CAWGRTGSVNSPLHF
DNA: TGTGCCTGGGGCCGGACAGGGTCGGTCAATTCACCCCTCCACTTT

V: TRBV21-1
J: TRBJ1-1
D: NA
size: NA
CDR3: CASRNVRDEAFF
DNA: TGTGCCAGCAGGAATGTAAGAGATGAAGCTTTCTTT

V: TRBV19
J: TRBJ2-7
D: TRBD1
size: NA
CDR3: CASSQGTGRAYEQYF
DNA: TGTGCCAGTAGTCAAGGGACAGGTCGGGCCTACGAGCAGTACTTC

V: TRBV30
J: TRBJ1-1
D: NA
size: NA
CDR3: CARGHTEAFF
DNA: TGTGCCCGGGGACATACTGAAGCTTTCTTT

V: TRBV25-1
J: TRBJ2-7
D: TRBD2
size: NA
CDR3: CASSGSWRGGTYEQYF
DNA: TGTGCCAGCAGTGGCTCTTGGCGGGGGGGAACCTACGAGCAGTACTTC

V: TRBV30
J: TRBJ1-3
D: NA
size: NA
CDR3: CAWSVYTGTIYF
DNA: TGTGCCTGGAGCGTATATACTGGCACCATATATTTT

V: TRBV30
J: TRBJ1-3
D: NA
size: once
CDR3: CAWSLAAGNTIYF
DNA: TGTGCCTGGAGTTTGGCGGCTGGAAACACCATATATTTT

V: TRBV7-9
J: TRBJ1-1
D: TRBD1
size: NA
CDR3: CASSTRDRDLNTEAFF
DNA: TGTGCCAGCAGCACACGGGACAGGGACCTGAACACTGAAGCTTTCTTT

V: TRBV9
J: TRBJ2-1
D: TRBD2
size: NA
CDR3: CASSPLRGDGEQFF
DNA: TGTGCCAGCAGCCCCTTACGGGGGGACGGTGAGCAGTTCTTC

V: TRBV6-5
J: TRBJ1-2
D: TRBD1
size: NA
CDR3: CASSRQGIYGYTF
DNA: TGTGCCAGCAGTAGACAGGGGATCTATGGCTACACCTTC

V: TRBV24-1
J: TRBJ2-2
D: TRBD1
size: NA
CDR3: CATSGRIWDRNTGELFF
DNA: TGTGCCACCAGTGGGAGGATATGGGACAGAAACACCGGGGAGCTGTTTTTT